Following are 15 T cell receptor beta chains from one sample sequenced in a study of T cell changes during pregnancy in multiple sclerosis. Generated by immunoSEQ multiplex PCR, the TCRdb table keeps only in-frame clones and is missing some. The repertoire holds some 40,000 clones, with around nine tenths as singletons. The sample here was CD4+ T cells from peripheral blood mononuclear cells, taken in the third trimester of pregnancy. The receptors come from a female donor in good health, enrolled as a control in a pregnancy study.

The CDR3 DNA is TGTGCCAGCAGCTTAGGGAATCGCCAGGGGAAGGCCGGGGAGCTGTTTTTT. It is translated as CASSLGNRQGKAGELFF. The chain carries TRBV11-3 and TRBJ2-2; tentative D call: TRBD1 (6 bases). The V and J ends lost 1 base and 6 bases respectively, with 18 bases between them. The CDR3 sequence is 17 residues long. Per the germline V gene, CDR1 is SGHNT and CDR2 is YENEEA.

The chain carries TRBV30 and TRBJ1-4; perhaps TRBD1 as D (5 bases). Germline CDR1 is GTSNPN and CDR2 is SVGIG (reference sequence). The CDR3 loop spans 14 amino acids. V lost 4 bases and J lost 5, with 14 bases in between. In nucleotides, the CDR3 is TGTGCCTGGAACAAGGGGTGGCAGAATGAAAAACTGTTTTTT. Amino acid sequence: CAWNKGWQNEKLFF.

This clone came up a few times. This chain uses TRBV7-8 with TRBJ2-7; tentative D call: TRBD2 (5 bases). The CDR3 is 14 amino acids. V dropped 1 base and J dropped 0 bases, with 7 bases sitting between them. Per germline, CDR1 SGHVS and CDR2 FQNEAQ. The DNA of the CDR3 is TGTGCCAGCAGCTTAGGAGGGTTCTCCTACGAGCAGTACTTC. It encodes CASSLGGFSYEQYF.

The chain has TRBV28 and TRBJ2-2, with 11 bases aligning to TRBD2. The germline V gene has CDR1 MDHEN and CDR2 SYDVKM. The CDR3 runs 17 residues. V shed 2 bases and J 5 bases; nucleotides not matched to a gene: 7. The CDR3 protein is CASSLLIAGGKTGELFF. The CDR3 bases are TGTGCCAGCAGTTTACTGATAGCGGGAGGGAAGACCGGGGAGCTGTTTTTT.

V gene TRBV4-2 combines with J gene TRBJ1-1; TRBD1 aligns across 8 bases. This CDR3 has 14 amino acids. Germline values: CDR1 LGHNA, CDR2 YNFKEQ. J was trimmed by 1 base and V by 3 bases; bases with no gene match: 1. CDR3 region: CASSHRGQNTEAFF. The CDR3 DNA follows: TGTGCCAGCAGCCACAGGGGGCAGAACACTGAAGCTTTCTTT.

This chain connects TRBV28 to TRBJ2-5; 7 bases are shared with TRBD1. CDR1 and CDR2 (germline): MDHEN, SYDVKM. This CDR3 has 14 amino acids. J lost 2 bases, V lost 7 bases, and 7 bases had no gene match. CDR3 in amino acids: CASNPQGLQETQYF. The CDR3 DNA reads as TGTGCCAGCAACCCACAGGGGCTACAAGAGACCCAGTACTTC.

The chain carries TRBV5-1 and TRBJ2-7, with 10 bases identical to TRBD1. The CDR3 extends over 16 amino acids. V lost 4 bases, J lost 4 bases, and 11 bases stayed unmatched. Germline V lookup: CDR1 SGHRS, CDR2 YFSETQ. CDR3 loop: CASSIDVDRGRYEQYF. Here the CDR3 DNA reads TGCGCCAGCAGCATAGACGTTGACAGGGGGCGGTACGAGCAGTACTTC.

This rearrangement joins TRBV6-4 to TRBJ1-2, with no clear D. The germline V gene encodes CDR1 MRHNA and CDR2 SNTAGT. This CDR3 spans 13 amino acids. V was cut by 3 bases and J by 2 bases, with 7 bases left in between. The CDR3, as DNA: TGTGCCAGCAGTGAATCCCCGAACTATGGCTACACCTTC. This codes for CASSESPNYGYTF.

J is TRBJ1-5 and V is TRBV28, with 8 positions matching TRBD1. Germline V gene data show CDR1 as MDHEN and CDR2 as SYDVKM. CDR3 length: 14 residues. V trimming: 7 bases; J trimming: 4 bases; junction bases outside the gene matches: 6. CDR3 DNA: TGTGCCAGCAAGGTCCGGACAGGGAATCAGCCCCAGCATTTT. Translated: CASKVRTGNQPQHF.

The V call is TRBV11-2, the J call TRBJ2-1; D gene uncertain. CDR3 length equals 16 residues. Germline V gene sequence: CDR1 SGHAT, CDR2 FQNNGV. Trimming removed 3 bases from V and 0 bases from J, with 12 bases in between. Here the CDR3 reads CASSLIYPSSYNEQFF. The CDR3 DNA sequence: TGTGCCAGCAGCTTGATTTACCCGAGCTCCTACAATGAGCAGTTCTTC.

The CDR3, as DNA: TGCGCCAGCGGCCCACGGACTAGCGGGAGTGTCAATGAGCAGTTCTTC. Encoded protein: CASGPRTSGSVNEQFF. J is TRBJ2-1 and V is TRBV5-1, with 13 bases identical to TRBD2. The CDR3 loop spans 16 amino acids. J lost 6 bases, V lost 7 bases, and 10 bases had no gene match. Per germline, CDR1 SGHRS and CDR2 YFSETQ. Drawing the rest from reference TRBV5-1 and TRBJ2-1, the complete variable domain is KAGVTQTPRYLIKTRGQQVTLSCSPISGHRSVSWYQQTPGQGLQFLFEYFSETQRNKGNFPGRFSGRQFSNSRSEMNVSTLELGDSALYLCASGPRTSGSVNEQFFGPGTRLTVL.

CDR3 loop: CASSPGGAGTQYF. The CDR3 region has the DNA TGTGCCAGCAGCCCAGGGGGCGCAGGGACCCAGTACTTC. The rearrangement joins TRBV9 to TRBJ2-5; 8 positions match TRBD1. The CDR3 covers 13 residues. Germline V lookup: CDR1 SGDLS, CDR2 YYNGEE. V was pared by 4 bases and J by 7 bases, with 6 bases of the junction left unmatched.

The V call is TRBV9, the J call TRBJ2-7, with no clear D. V lost 0 bases, J lost 0 bases, and 7 bases lay in between. Germline V CDR1 and CDR2: SGDLS, YYNGEE. CDR3 length: 14 amino acids. CDR3 in amino acids: CASSVEQLSYEQYF. The CDR3 DNA reads TGTGCCAGCAGCGTAGAGCAACTCTCCTACGAGCAGTACTTC.

V gene TRBV27 combines with J gene TRBJ2-1; TRBD2 matches at 14 bases. J was trimmed by 2 bases and V by 7 bases; bases with no gene match: 10. This CDR3 contains 18 residues. In germline, CDR1 is MNHEY, CDR2 SMNVEV (reference sequence). Here the CDR3 reads CASTRAGLAGGAYNEQFF. The CDR3 DNA follows: TGTGCCAGCACCAGAGCCGGACTAGCGGGGGGCGCCTACAATGAGCAGTTCTTC.

The chain is built from TRBV28 and TRBJ2-1, with D maybe TRBD2 (6 bases). The V gene's germline CDR1 is MDHEN and CDR2 SYDVKM. The CDR3 is 13 residues long. The germline V and J ends were trimmed by 2 bases and 8 bases, with 10 bases remaining between them. CDR3 in DNA: TGTGCCAGCAGTTTAGGAGGGATGGATGAGCAGTTCTTC. This sequence encodes CASSLGGMDEQFF.